What follows are 7 T cell receptor beta chains derived from one specimen sequenced in a study of blood T cell repertoires in COVID-19 (TCRdb year 2020). The library was made by the immunoSEQ multiplex PCR assay. Not all clones reach the TCRdb copy of this immuneACCESS table, which keeps in-frame sequences only. Checked studies attribute under half of the gap to unresolved V genes and leave the rest unexplained. This sample gives 250,000 to 300,000 clones in total; roughly nine tenths of them show up just once. Together, the top ten hold about 12% of the sample. The sequenced sample was peripheral blood. The source of these receptors is a woman in her 30s with COVID-19, enrolled during active disease.

The CDR3 DNA reads TGTGCCAGCAGTGAAACGGGGTATGAGCAGTTCTTC. It specifies CASSETGYEQFF. The chain is built from TRBV2 and TRBJ2-1; D perhaps matches TRBD2 (5 bases). V lost 2 bases and J 8 bases, leaving 7 bases between the germline ends. Germline V lookup: CDR1 SNHLY, CDR2 FYNNEI. The CDR3 consists of 12 residues.

On this clone: The same CDR3 can be traced to other DNA sequences in this sample. The chain carries TRBV7-2 and TRBJ2-7; 8 bases are shared with TRBD1. CDR1 and CDR2 from the germline V gene are SGHTA and FQGNSA. V trimming: 3 bases; J trimming: 2 bases; junction bases outside the gene matches: 3. The CDR3 is 14 residues long. The DNA of the CDR3 is TGTGCCAGCAGCTTTAGGACAGGGACCTACGAGCAGTACTTC. Translated, it gives CASSFRTGTYEQYF. The full variable domain, with the rest looked up from reference TRBV7-2 and TRBJ2-7, is GAGVSQSPSNKVTEKGKDVELRCDPISGHTALYWYRQSLGQGLEFLIYFQGNSAPDKSGLPSDRFSAERTGGSVSTLTIQRTQQEDSAVYLCASSFRTGTYEQYFGPGTRLTVT.

This clone was observed at least ten times. This chain connects TRBV15 to TRBJ2-7, with TRBD2 identical over 10 bases. Germline trimming cut 0 bases from V and 5 bases from J; bases unmatched to any gene: 10. This CDR3 comprises 17 residues. From germline, CDR1 is LNHNV and CDR2 YYDKDF (reference sequence). CDR3 amino acids: CATSRDEGGTSDNEQYF. The CDR3 bases are TGTGCCACCAGCAGAGATGAAGGGGGGACTAGCGACAACGAGCAGTACTTC.

V usage is TRBV5-4 and J usage is TRBJ1-2, with 7 bases that match TRBD1. In germline, CDR1 is SGHNT, CDR2 YYREEE (reference sequence). The junction had 1 base not matched to a gene; V was cut back by 0 bases and J by 2 bases. There are 14 residues in the CDR3. The CDR3 sequence: CASSLAGQNYGYTF. The CDR3 DNA is TGTGCCAGCAGCTTGGCGGGACAGAACTATGGCTACACCTTC.

This clone came up a few times. The genes are TRBV25-1 and TRBJ1-3; D gene unclear. V lost 5 bases to trimming and J lost 0 bases, with 5 bases between them. The CDR3 is 13 residues long. In germline, CDR1 is MGHDK, CDR2 SYGVNS. This CDR3 reads CASSPFSGNTIYF. The CDR3 region has the DNA TGTGCCAGCAGTCCCTTCTCTGGAAACACCATATATTTT.

The chain joins TRBV5-5 to TRBJ2-7; D may be TRBD1 (5 bases). The CDR3 spans 14 residues. Germline V CDR1 and CDR2: SGHKS, YYEKEE (reference sequence). V was cut by 5 bases and J by 2 bases, with 14 bases left in between. CDR3 in amino acids: CASSTWGSTYEQYF. CDR3 nucleotide sequence: TGTGCCAGCAGTACGTGGGGCAGTACCTACGAGCAGTACTTC. The entire variable domain, with the rest obtained from reference TRBV5-5 and TRBJ2-7, is as follows: DAGVTQSPTHLIKTRGQQVTLRCSPISGHKSVSWYQQVLGQGPQFIFQYYEKEERGRGNFPDRFSARQFPNYSSELNVNALLLGDSALYLCASSTWGSTYEQYFGPGTRLTVT.

This sequence joins TRBV2 and TRBJ1-5; TRBD1 might be the D (5 bases). V was cut by 7 bases and J by 6 bases, with 19 bases left in between. Germline V lookup: CDR1 SNHLY, CDR2 FYNNEI. The CDR3 extends over 15 amino acids. In nucleotides, the CDR3 is TGTGCCAGCAAGGAAGTGATGGGGGGTAGTCAGCCCCAGCATTTT. Its translation: CASKEVMGGSQPQHF.